The rows below give T cell receptor beta chains drawn from one sample of a study of OX40 agonist ivuxolimab in advanced cancers. Sequencing was performed with immunoSEQ multiplex PCR; in TCRdb, only in-frame clones are kept and a portion is missing. The sample contains tens of thousands of clones, 90% of which appear only once. The sample in question was CD4+ or CD8+ T cells sorted from blood, obtained in a trial of the OX40 agonist ivuxolimab. Receptor source: an adult with an advanced solid tumor such as melanoma, head and neck, liver or kidney cancer. CDR3s include the opening cysteine and the closing phenylalanine or tryptophan. A D gene is named only where the DNA matches it firmly. The size field is filled for only some rows; it gives once, few, many or a size class.

length: 16; V: TRBV4-3; D: .; size: .; J: TRBJ2-7; CDR3: CASSQDLDPVSYEQYF; DNA: TGCGCCAGCAGCCAAGATCTAGACCCCGTCTCCTACGAGCAGTACTTC
length: 12; V: TRBV18; D: .; size: .; J: TRBJ1-2; CDR3: CASSPGNYGYTF; DNA: TGTGCCAGCTCACCGGGTAACTATGGCTACACCTTC
length: 15; V: TRBV5-1; D: TRBD1; size: .; J: TRBJ2-5; CDR3: CASSSDRGAGETQYF; DNA: TGCGCCAGCAGCTCAGACAGGGGGGCGGGAGAGACCCAGTACTTC
length: 16; V: TRBV5-1; D: TRBD1; size: .; J: TRBJ1-2; CDR3: CASSLNGGTARSGYTF; DNA: TGCGCCAGCAGCTTGAATGGTGGGACAGCGCGATCCGGCTACACCTTC
length: 13; V: TRBV19; D: .; size: .; J: TRBJ2-3; CDR3: CASRRDLTDTQYF; DNA: TGTGCCAGTAGAAGGGACCTCACAGATACGCAGTATTTT
length: 13; V: TRBV6-6; D: .; size: .; J: TRBJ1-5; CDR3: CASSYSTNQPQHF; DNA: TGTGCCAGCAGTTACTCCACAAATCAGCCCCAGCATTTT
length: 14; V: TRBV6-5; D: .; size: .; J: TRBJ2-5; CDR3: CASSYRGQQETQYF; DNA: TGTGCCAGCAGTTACCGGGGGCAGCAGGAGACCCAGTACTTC
length: 15; V: TRBV18; D: TRBD2; size: once; J: TRBJ2-1; CDR3: CASSPGREWNNEQFF; DNA: TGTGCCAGCTCACCAGGGCGGGAGTGGAACAATGAGCAGTTCTTC
length: 13; V: TRBV10-3; D: TRBD1; size: .; J: TRBJ1-2; CDR3: CAIREGTVPGYTF; DNA: TGTGCCATCAGGGAGGGGACAGTGCCTGGCTACACCTTC
length: 14; V: TRBV9; D: .; size: once; J: TRBJ2-1; CDR3: CASSVGSSYNEQFF; DNA: TGTGCCAGCAGCGTGGGGAGCTCCTACAATGAGCAGTTCTTC
length: 15; V: TRBV7-2; D: TRBD1; size: .; J: TRBJ2-7; CDR3: CASSWGQGVPYEQYF; DNA: TGTGCCAGCAGCTGGGGACAGGGGGTTCCCTACGAGCAGTACTTC
length: 14; V: TRBV7-2; D: .; size: .; J: TRBJ2-7; CDR3: CASSLGTYSYEQYF; DNA: TGTGCCAGCAGCCTAGGGACCTACTCCTACGAGCAGTACTTC
length: 16; V: TRBV11-3; D: TRBD1; size: .; J: TRBJ2-7; CDR3: CASSIWERQGDYEQYF; DNA: TGTGCCAGCAGCATATGGGAGAGACAGGGGGACTACGAGCAGTACTTC
length: 16; V: TRBV5-4; D: .; size: .; J: TRBJ1-1; CDR3: CASSSIYFGGDTEAFF; DNA: TGTGCCAGCAGCTCGATCTACTTCGGGGGGGACACTGAAGCTTTCTTT
length: 13; V: TRBV15; D: .; size: .; J: TRBJ1-1; CDR3: CATSGLKGVGAFF; DNA: TGTGCCACCAGCGGCCTCAAGGGGGTCGGAGCTTTCTTT
length: 13; V: TRBV28; D: TRBD1; size: .; J: TRBJ2-7; CDR3: CATNTGGRYEQYF; DNA: TGTGCCACTAACACAGGGGGAAGGTACGAGCAGTACTTC
length: 14; V: TRBV7-2; D: .; size: .; J: TRBJ1-5; CDR3: CASSPRVGVQPQHF; DNA: TGTGCCAGCAGCCCGCGTGTCGGGGTCCAGCCCCAGCATTTT
length: 15; V: TRBV10-3; D: TRBD1; size: .; J: TRBJ1-3; CDR3: CATGTGGYTGNTIYF; DNA: TGTGCCACAGGGACAGGGGGCTACACTGGAAACACCATATATTTT
length: 12; V: TRBV30; D: TRBD1; size: .; J: TRBJ2-1; CDR3: CAWDRGTNEQFF; DNA: TGTGCCTGGGACAGGGGGACGAATGAGCAGTTCTTC
length: 15; V: TRBV2; D: .; size: .; J: TRBJ1-4; CDR3: CASSLLGVTNEKLFF; DNA: TGTGCCAGCAGCCTCCTCGGGGTGACTAATGAAAAACTGTTTTTT
length: 14; V: TRBV5-1; D: .; size: .; J: TRBJ1-2; CDR3: CASSFETPNYGYTF; DNA: TGCGCCAGCAGCTTCGAGACGCCTAACTATGGCTACACCTTC
length: 15; V: TRBV6-1; D: .; size: .; J: TRBJ1-5; CDR3: CASSEFVGDPQPQHF; DNA: TGTGCCAGCAGTGAATTTGTGGGGGACCCTCAGCCCCAGCATTTT
length: 14; V: TRBV4-3; D: .; size: .; J: TRBJ2-2; CDR3: CASSQIGRTGELFF; DNA: TGCGCCAGCAGCCAGATAGGTCGCACCGGGGAGCTGTTTTTT
length: 14; V: TRBV2; D: .; size: .; J: TRBJ1-6; CDR3: CASRGRSYNSPLHF; DNA: TGTGCCAGCAGGGGACGGAGTTATAATTCACCCCTCCACTTT
length: 15; V: TRBV5-1; D: .; size: .; J: TRBJ2-3; CDR3: CASSPLTPSTDTQYF; DNA: TGCGCCAGCAGCCCTTTGACACCAAGCACAGATACGCAGTATTTT
length: 18; V: TRBV7-3; D: .; size: .; J: TRBJ2-1; CDR3: CASSSKGAIGLSYNEQFF; DNA: TGTGCCAGCAGCTCGAAAGGGGCTATCGGACTATCATACAATGAGCAGTTCTTC
length: 12; V: TRBV11-2; D: .; size: .; J: TRBJ1-6; CDR3: CASSSGPDPLHF; DNA: TGTGCCAGCAGCTCTGGTCCGGACCCCCTCCACTTT
length: 14; V: TRBV7-2; D: TRBD1; size: .; J: TRBJ1-5; CDR3: CASSSQGTNQPQHF; DNA: TGTGCCAGCAGCTCACAGGGGACCAATCAGCCCCAGCATTTT
length: 17; V: TRBV5-8; D: TRBD1; size: few; J: TRBJ1-4; CDR3: CASSSGQGASINEKLFF; DNA: TGTGCCAGCAGCTCGGGACAGGGGGCGTCGATTAATGAAAAACTGTTTTTT
length: 16; V: TRBV6-1; D: TRBD1; size: .; J: TRBJ2-5; CDR3: CASSAPPGQGQETQYF; DNA: TGTGCCAGCAGTGCTCCACCGGGACAGGGTCAAGAGACCCAGTACTTC
length: 11; V: TRBV6-1; D: .; size: .; J: TRBJ2-7; CDR3: CASSQGREQYF; DNA: TGTGCCAGCAGTCAGGGACGCGAGCAGTACTTC
length: 14; V: TRBV28; D: .; size: .; J: TRBJ1-2; CDR3: CASSSGSSNYGYTF; DNA: TGTGCCAGCAGTTCTGGCAGCTCTAACTATGGCTACACCTTC
length: 15; V: TRBV5-1; D: .; size: .; J: TRBJ2-4; CDR3: CASPLIREGEDIQYF; DNA: TGCGCCAGCCCCCTTATAAGAGAAGGGGAGGACATTCAGTACTTC
length: 13; V: TRBV18; D: .; size: .; J: TRBJ1-4; CDR3: CASSPPSNEKLFF; DNA: TGTGCCAGCTCACCACCTTCTAATGAAAAACTGTTTTTT
length: 18; V: TRBV28; D: TRBD1; size: .; J: TRBJ2-4; CDR3: CASSSGQGAGIAKNIQYF; DNA: TGTGCCAGCAGTTCGGGACAGGGGGCAGGTATAGCCAAAAACATTCAGTACTTC
length: 14; V: TRBV18; D: .; size: .; J: TRBJ1-1; CDR3: CASSPEGRAMVAFF; DNA: TGTGCCAGCTCACCAGAGGGGAGGGCAATGGTTGCTTTCTTT
length: 14; V: TRBV11-2; D: .; size: .; J: TRBJ2-1; CDR3: CASSFGDYYNEQFF; DNA: TGTGCCAGCAGCTTCGGGGATTACTACAATGAGCAGTTCTTC
length: 14; V: TRBV7-3; D: .; size: .; J: TRBJ1-2; CDR3: CASSLTGARDGYTF; DNA: TGTGCCAGCAGCTTAACAGGGGCGAGGGATGGCTACACCTTC
length: 15; V: TRBV28; D: TRBD1; size: few; J: TRBJ2-1; CDR3: CASEDGTGVNNEQFF; DNA: TGTGCCAGCGAGGATGGGACAGGGGTGAACAATGAGCAGTTCTTC
length: 15; V: TRBV11-2; D: .; size: .; J: TRBJ1-4; CDR3: CASSLATGSGEKLFF; DNA: TGTGCCAGCAGCTTAGCCACAGGGTCGGGCGAAAAACTGTTTTTT
length: 15; V: TRBV15; D: TRBD2; size: .; J: TRBJ2-3; CDR3: CATSRGDYSTDTQYF; DNA: TGTGCCACCAGCAGAGGGGACTACTCCACAGATACGCAGTATTTT
length: 15; V: TRBV6-6; D: .; size: once; J: TRBJ2-1; CDR3: CASSYRVSSYNEQFF; DNA: TGTGCCAGCAGTTACAGGGTTAGCTCCTACAATGAGCAGTTCTTC
length: 16; V: TRBV7-9; D: .; size: .; J: TRBJ1-2; CDR3: CASSLGGSEDVYGYTF; DNA: TGTGCCAGCAGCTTAGGTGGGTCCGAGGATGTCTATGGCTACACCTTC
length: 14; V: TRBV7-9; D: TRBD1; size: .; J: TRBJ1-1; CDR3: CASSNTDRDTEAFF; DNA: TGTGCCAGCAGCAATACCGACAGGGACACTGAAGCTTTCTTT
length: 17; V: TRBV19; D: .; size: .; J: TRBJ1-1; CDR3: CASSPREGVFSNTEAFF; DNA: TGTGCCAGTAGTCCTCGTGAGGGGGTCTTTTCGAACACTGAAGCTTTCTTT
length: 13; V: TRBV5-1; D: TRBD1; size: .; J: TRBJ2-7; CDR3: CASSRGQAYEQYF; DNA: TGCGCCAGCAGCCGTGGACAGGCCTACGAGCAGTACTTC
length: 15; V: TRBV18; D: TRBD2; size: .; J: TRBJ2-5; CDR3: CASSPTSREAQTQYF; DNA: TGTGCCAGCTCCCCGACTAGCAGGGAAGCTCAGACCCAGTACTTC
length: 18; V: TRBV12-5; D: TRBD2; size: .; J: TRBJ2-2; CDR3: CASGLVRDTSGRPGELFF; DNA: TGTGCTAGTGGTTTGGTCAGGGACACTAGCGGGAGGCCCGGGGAGCTGTTTTTT
length: 13; V: TRBV7-2; D: .; size: .; J: TRBJ2-1; CDR3: CASSRRSYNEQFF; DNA: TGTGCCAGCAGCAGACGCTCCTACAATGAGCAGTTCTTC
length: 11; V: TRBV28; D: .; size: few; J: TRBJ1-5; CDR3: CASSLPASLHF; DNA: TGTGCCAGCAGTTTACCGGCCAGCCTGCATTTT
length: 15; V: TRBV7-2; D: .; size: .; J: TRBJ1-1; CDR3: CASSSQGELNTEAFF; DNA: TGTGCCAGCAGCTCCCAAGGAGAACTGAACACTGAAGCTTTCTTT
length: 14; V: TRBV5-4; D: .; size: .; J: TRBJ2-1; CDR3: CASSLEGQVNEQFF; DNA: TGTGCCAGCAGCTTGGAGGGCCAGGTCAATGAGCAGTTCTTC
length: 16; V: TRBV9; D: TRBD1; size: few; J: TRBJ2-2; CDR3: CASSPLGQGVGGELFF; DNA: TGTGCCAGCAGCCCCCTTGGACAGGGCGTCGGCGGGGAGCTGTTTTTT
length: 14; V: TRBV5-4; D: TRBD2; size: .; J: TRBJ2-7; CDR3: CATHLAGVGYEQYF; DNA: TGTGCCACCCACTTAGCGGGAGTGGGTTACGAGCAGTACTTC
length: 12; V: TRBV28; D: TRBD1; size: .; J: TRBJ2-7; CDR3: CASSRTGYEQYF; DNA: TGTGCCAGCAGCCGGACAGGCTACGAGCAGTACTTC
length: 15; V: TRBV4-3; D: .; size: .; J: TRBJ2-3; CDR3: CASSYSGTLTDTQYF; DNA: TGCGCCAGCAGTTATTCCGGGACACTGACAGATACGCAGTATTTT
length: 14; V: TRBV29-1; D: .; size: .; J: TRBJ2-7; CDR3: CSVEIGTQTYEQYF; DNA: TGCAGCGTTGAAATTGGGACACAAACCTACGAGCAGTACTTC